What follows is one T cell receptor (beta chain) and its context. The data derive from a study of CD8 T cells in Susac syndrome. RNA was extracted with the RNeasy kit, and a quantity of about 0.45 to 1 ug was reverse transcribed using random hexamers. It was immunoSEQ multiplex PCR that amplified TCR beta CDR3 across 54 Vbeta and 13 Jbeta. TCRdb itself ran the immunoSEQ multiplex PCR reads through MiXCR, one entry per CDR3 protein. The top ten hold roughly 0.13% of the sample, which has fewer than 250,000 distinct CDR3 sequences, about 90% seen once. CD8+ and CD4+ T cells from blood underwent TCR beta sequencing, which was carried out in a high-throughput format. The multiple sclerosis control group comprised treatment-naive patients with stable or active relapsing-remitting disease. The material sequenced was CD8+ T cells from PBMCs. This clonotype was obtained from a human donor with multiple sclerosis.

The CDR3 loop is CASSPGPVTDTQYF. Here the CDR3 DNA reads TGTGCCAGCAGCCCGGGGCCGGTCACAGATACGCAGTATTTT. The genes are TRBV7-2 and TRBJ2-3, with D possibly being TRBD1 or TRBD2 (5 bases each). Trimming took 5 bases from V and 2 from J, leaving 11 bases between them. This CDR3 contains 14 residues. CDR1 is SGHTA, CDR2 FQGNSA, per germline.